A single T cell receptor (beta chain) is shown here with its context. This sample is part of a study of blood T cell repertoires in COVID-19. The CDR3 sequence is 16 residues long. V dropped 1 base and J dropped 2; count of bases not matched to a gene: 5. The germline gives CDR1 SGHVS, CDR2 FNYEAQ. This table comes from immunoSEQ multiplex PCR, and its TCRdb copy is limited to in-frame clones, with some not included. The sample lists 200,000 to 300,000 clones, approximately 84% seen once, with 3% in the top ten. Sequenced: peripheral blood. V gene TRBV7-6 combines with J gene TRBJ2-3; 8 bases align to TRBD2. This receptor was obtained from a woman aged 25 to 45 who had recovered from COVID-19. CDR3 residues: CASSLVQREITDTQYF. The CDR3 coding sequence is TGTGCCAGCAGCTTAGTGCAGCGGGAGATCACAGATACGCAGTATTTT.